The entry that follows covers one TCR beta chain sequence. Its antigen is not known. The V gene's germline CDR1 is SEHNR and CDR2 FQNEAQ (reference sequence). This CDR3 contains 12 residues. The V gene lost 6 bases and the J gene lost 14 bases, with 16 bases spanning the gap. This entry comes from a study of beta chain features in type 1 diabetes. The wider study: Patients shared similar age, gender and cell yields with healthy donors. General study findings and limits: Within each of all four CD4+ subsets, Type 1 diabetes patients had TCRB CDR3s that were moderately but significantly shorter.

Stem cell-like memory, regulatory, central memory and naive CD4+ cells were sorted via CD45RO/CCR7/CD25/CD127/CD95/CD27. Purity (above 95%) was reached by all sorted populations. Reverse transcription of all isolated RNA meant that expressed TCRB transcripts were sequenced. Libraries were prepared by immunoSEQ multiplex PCR; TCRdb keeps only in-frame clonotypes and omits some of them. The sample includes 850,000 to 900,000 clones, roughly a sixth seen only once; the top ten take 0.023%. This sequence was found in a woman aged 18-30 years in good health. The chain links TRBV7-9 to TRBJ1-4; D unresolved. Material for sequencing was naive CD4+ T cells from blood. The CDR3 DNA follows: TGTGCCAGCAGATTACGGGAATCAGAGCTGTTTTTT. Its protein is CASRLRESELFF. The entire variable domain, with the rest obtained from reference TRBV7-9 and TRBJ1-4, is as follows: DTGVSQNPRHKITKRGQNVTFRCDPISEHNRLYWYRQTLGQGPEFLTYFQNEAQLEKSRLLSDRFSAERPKGSFSTLEIQRTEQGDSAMYLCASRLRESELFFGSGTQLSVL.